This entry lists 10 T cell receptor beta chains sequenced from one sample in a study of early T cells in non-severe SARS-CoV-2 infection. In TCRdb, the 5' RACE reads were re-called with MiXCR into one record per CDR3 protein. Of about 28,000 distinct CDR3 sequences in the sample, about 5.3% were seen once. The sequenced material came from whole blood. These receptor sequences come from an adult who was a healthcare worker with PCR-confirmed SARS-CoV-2 infection or an uninfected control (not recorded which).

This clonotype was detected ten times or more. Here the CDR3 reads CASSSSSLGNSPLHF. In nucleotides, the CDR3 is TGTGCCAGTAGTTCCTCCTCATTGGGGAATTCACCCCTCCACTTT. The J gene is TRBJ1-6, the V gene TRBV19, with D unresolved. The germline CDR1 and CDR2 sequences are LNHDA and SQIVND (reference sequence). This CDR3 is 15 amino acids long. V gave up 5 bases and J gave up 7 bases, with 15 bases separating them. The full variable domain, completed using reference TRBV19 and TRBJ1-6, is DGGITQSPKYLFRKEGQNVTLSCEQNLNHDAMYWYRQDPGQGLRLIYYSQIVNDFQKGDIAEGYSVSREKKESFPLTVTSAQKNPTAFYLCASSSSSLGNSPLHFGNGTRLTVT.

In its sample, this clonotype was seen many times. The chain has TRBV18 and TRBJ1-2; D not resolved. V gave up 0 bases and J gave up 8 bases, with 10 bases separating them. Germline CDR1 and CDR2: KGHSH and LQKENI. The CDR3 is 13 amino acids. The CDR3 bases are TGTGCCAGCTCACCACCCGGTGGAGGGGGCTACACCTTC. Its translation: CASSPPGGGGYTF.

This clonotype came up many times. The V and J genes are TRBV4-2 and TRBJ2-5; 7 bases line up with TRBD1. V lost 4 bases to trimming and J lost 4 bases; unmatched junction nucleotides: 6. Per the germline V gene, CDR1 is LGHNA and CDR2 is YNFKEQ. This CDR3 comprises 14 residues. CDR3 loop: CASSRETGLETQYF. DNA of the CDR3: TGTGCCAGCAGCCGCGAGACAGGGTTAGAGACCCAGTACTTC.

This clonotype showed up many times. The rearrangement uses TRBV12-3 or TRBV12-4 and TRBJ2-1; D is possibly TRBD2 (6 bases). Between the trimmed V and J ends, which lost 4 bases and 3 bases, there was a span of 19 bases. The CDR3 covers 17 residues. CDR3 loop: CASSSTGGTASYNEQFF. The CDR3 DNA reads TGTGCCAGCAGTTCTACAGGAGGGACTGCCAGCTACAATGAGCAGTTCTTC.

Ten or more counts support this clonotype. CDR3 in DNA: TGTGCCAGCAGTTTTGCTAGCGGGGGCTCCTTAGACTACAATGAGCAGTTCTTC. This translates into CASSFASGGSLDYNEQFF. The gene calls are TRBV12-3 or TRBV12-4 and TRBJ2-1; 10 bases match TRBD2. The CDR3 has 18 residues. Germline trimming cut 3 bases from V and 3 bases from J; bases unmatched to any gene: 11.

This clonotype occurred many times. V and J are TRBV19 and TRBJ2-5; perhaps TRBD2 as D (6 bases). The germline V and J ends were trimmed by 5 bases and 4 bases, with 17 bases remaining between them. The CDR3 contains 15 residues. Germline V lookup: CDR1 LNHDA, CDR2 SQIVND (reference sequence). The CDR3 spells CASSASAGAGETQYF. The CDR3 DNA follows: TGTGCCAGTAGTGCTAGCGCCGGTGCTGGAGAGACCCAGTACTTC.

This clonotype was detected ten times or more. This rearrangement joins TRBV19 to TRBJ2-2; D is perhaps TRBD1 (5 bases). The CDR3 is 15 residues long. Trimming took off 6 bases at V and 5 bases at J, with 16 bases between the two ends. Per germline, CDR1 LNHDA and CDR2 SQIVND (reference sequence). CDR3 DNA sequence: TGTGCCAGTAGGAGCGACAGCCTGGGGACCGGGGAGCTGTTTTTT. Amino acid sequence: CASRSDSLGTGELFF.

This clonotype was found many times. V and J are TRBV3-1 and TRBJ1-1; tentative D call: TRBD1 (6 bases). In germline, CDR1 is LGHDT, CDR2 YNNKEL (reference sequence). V was shortened by 1 base and J by 5 bases, with 14 bases between the two germline ends. The CDR3 extends over 15 amino acids. The CDR3 reads CASSQASRGGTEAFF. The CDR3, as DNA: TGTGCCAGCAGCCAAGCTTCAAGGGGGGGGACTGAAGCTTTCTTT.

A few counts support this clonotype. The chain recombines TRBV11-2 with TRBJ2-7; a weak D match, TRBD2 (6 bases). The ends were cut back, 4 bases at V and 2 bases at J, with 15 bases in the middle. Germline V gives CDR1 SGHAT, CDR2 FQNNGV. The CDR3 extends over 15 amino acids. The CDR3 spells CASSSRTTKPYEQYF. The CDR3 DNA follows: TGTGCCAGCAGCTCCCGGACTACAAAGCCCTACGAGCAGTACTTC.

This clonotype appeared a few times. The chain employs TRBV7-2 and TRBJ2-7; 7 positions match TRBD1. The CDR3 extends over 13 amino acids. The germline gives CDR1 SGHTA, CDR2 FQGNSA. The V gene end was trimmed by 3 bases and the J gene end by 7 bases; junction bases not matched to a gene: 6. As DNA, the CDR3 is TGTGCCAGCAGCTTTGACAGGGTGCAAGAGCAGTACTTC. It specifies CASSFDRVQEQYF.